What follows is one T cell receptor beta chain and its context. These data are taken from a study of blood T cell repertoires in COVID-19. As for the study in general: Collection of acute and convalescent COVID-19 samples took place in the United States, Italy and Spain. Sources were T cells, B-cell-depleted T cells, or PBMCs; the material itself was cDNA or gDNA.

The V end was cut by 0 bases, the J end by 2 bases, with 17 bases between. This CDR3 region has 16 residues. Germline values: CDR1 GTSNPN, CDR2 SVGIG (reference sequence). Some clones are missing from TCRdb's copy, which holds only in-frame ones; the method was immunoSEQ multiplex PCR. The sample includes 40,000 or so clones, 65% to 90% of them seen just once. This clonotype originated in a middle-aged man with active COVID-19. The chain joins TRBV30 to TRBJ2-7, with a possible D match to TRBD2 (6 bases). What was sequenced was peripheral blood. As DNA, the CDR3 is TGTGCCTGGAGTGTGGCCCCGACCGGGACTCCCTACGAGCAGTACTTC. This sequence encodes CAWSVAPTGTPYEQYF.